The present TCR beta chain was sequenced within a study of OX40 agonist ivuxolimab in advanced cancers. Patients were ineligible given autoimmune disease history or systemic immunosuppression. Study-level findings and limits: Among patients with partial responses at 0.1-3.0 mg/kg, clonal expansion was among the lowest. It was also the case that some nonresponders had low normalized T-cell clonal expansion.

Comment on this clone: Its antigen is unknown.

CDR3 length: 12 residues. Germline V gene lookup returns CDR1 LNHDA and CDR2 SQIVND (reference sequence). TCRdb keeps only in-frame clones here, not all; method: immunoSEQ multiplex PCR. The sample gives fewer than 85,000 clones, roughly three quarters of which show up once; about 5.4% is in the top ten. Sequencing was performed on CD4+ or CD8+ T cells sorted from blood, taken in a trial of the OX40 agonist ivuxolimab. The chain carries TRBV19 and TRBJ2-2, with D uncertain. The sequence derives from an adult with an advanced solid tumor such as melanoma, head and neck, liver or kidney cancer. The CDR3 spells CASRLPPGELFF. CDR3 coding DNA: TGTGCTTCGCGCTTACCCCCCGGGGAGCTGTTTTTT.